Listed here are 5 T cell receptor beta chains from one sample, sequenced in a study of blood T cell repertoires in COVID-19. Repertoires were generated with immunoSEQ multiplex PCR, while TCRdb's copy carries only in-frame clones and drops some. This sample yields about 63,000 clones, of which roughly 80% are seen a single time; about 4% belongs to the top ten. Sequences were obtained from PBMCs or T cells enriched from blood (not recorded which). The receptors here all came from a woman in her thirties or forties with acute COVID-19.

Only a few counts were recorded for this clone. The chain has TRBV7-8 and TRBJ1-5; D gene uncertain. V lost 6 bases and J 8 bases, leaving 11 bases between the germline ends. CDR1 and CDR2 (germline): SGHVS, FQNEAQ. The length of the CDR3 is 12 residues. DNA of the CDR3: TGTGCCAGCAGGCTGGGCTCGGAGCCCCAGCATTTT. As protein: CASRLGSEPQHF.

The chain combines TRBV4-2 with TRBJ2-3; TRBD1 aligns across 7 bases. Trimming cost V 3 bases and J 2 bases; bases outside gene matches: 5. The CDR3 loop spans 15 amino acids. The germline CDR1 and CDR2 sequences are LGHNA and YNFKEQ. Here the CDR3 DNA reads TGTGCCAGCAGCCAGGGAGACAGGGACACAGATACGCAGTATTTT. Translated: CASSQGDRDTDTQYF.

The chain links TRBV6-5 to TRBJ2-3, with a weak D call TRBD2 (6 bases). Germline assignment: CDR1 MNHEY and CDR2 SVGAGI. V lost 11 bases, J lost 0 bases, and 18 bases lay in between. The CDR3 sequence is 15 residues long. This CDR3 reads CAAPVADTSTDTQYF. CDR3 bases: TGTGCCGCTCCCGTAGCGGATACTAGCACAGATACGCAGTATTTT.

This sequence joins TRBV2 and TRBJ1-2, with a weak D call TRBD1 (6 bases). The germline V and J ends were trimmed by 8 bases and 8 bases, with 18 bases remaining between them. Germline CDR1 reads SNHLY; CDR2 reads FYNNEI. The CDR3 extends over 13 amino acids. Here the CDR3 DNA reads TGTGCCAGCCACACTGGGACATCGGTGGGCTACACCTTC. It codes for CASHTGTSVGYTF.

This clone was found once. In nucleotides, the CDR3 is TGTGCCGCTCGCCAGGGAAGGTCAGCTGGAAACACCATATATTTT. This codes for CAARQGRSAGNTIYF. The gene calls are TRBV2 and TRBJ1-3, with a weak D call TRBD1 (5 bases). CDR1 and CDR2 (germline): SNHLY, FYNNEI. The V gene lost 11 bases and the J gene lost 2 bases, with 19 bases spanning the gap. The CDR3 has 15 amino acids.